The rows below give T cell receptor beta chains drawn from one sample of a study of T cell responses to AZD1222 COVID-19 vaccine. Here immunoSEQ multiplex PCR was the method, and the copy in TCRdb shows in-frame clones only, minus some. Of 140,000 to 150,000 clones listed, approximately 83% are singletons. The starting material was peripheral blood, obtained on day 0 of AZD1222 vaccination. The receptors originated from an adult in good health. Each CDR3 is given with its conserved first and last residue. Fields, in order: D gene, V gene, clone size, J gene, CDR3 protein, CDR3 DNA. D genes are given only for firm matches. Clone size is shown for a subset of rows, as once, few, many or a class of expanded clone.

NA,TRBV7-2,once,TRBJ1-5,CASQIGTSNQPQHF,TGTGCCAGCCAAATAGGGACGAGCAATCAGCCCCAGCATTTT
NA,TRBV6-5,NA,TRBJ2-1,CASSRQGSYNEQFF,TGTGCCAGCAGCCGGCAGGGGAGTTACAATGAGCAGTTCTTC
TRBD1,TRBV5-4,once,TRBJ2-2,CASETGVPGELFF,TGTGCCAGCGAAACAGGGGTCCCCGGGGAGCTGTTTTTT
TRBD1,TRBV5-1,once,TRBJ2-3,CASSPGQGLSDTQYF,TGCGCCAGCAGCCCGGGACAGGGGCTATCAGATACGCAGTATTTT
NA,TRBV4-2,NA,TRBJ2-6,CASSKSDSSGANVLTF,TGTGCCAGCAGCAAAAGCGACAGCTCTGGGGCCAACGTCCTGACTTTC
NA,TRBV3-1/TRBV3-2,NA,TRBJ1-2,CASSQDRQGWNYGYTF,TGTGCCAGCAGCCAAGATAGGCAGGGGTGGAACTATGGCTACACCTTC
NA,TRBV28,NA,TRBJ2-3,CASSPLSTDTQYF,TGTGCCAGCAGCCCCCTGAGCACAGATACGCAGTATTTT
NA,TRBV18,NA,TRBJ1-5,CASSGTANSNQPQHF,TGTGCCAGCTCAGGTACCGCGAATAGCAATCAGCCCCAGCATTTT
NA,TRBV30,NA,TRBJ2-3,CAWTGSEGRGTQYF,TGTGCCTGGACAGGTTCGGAGGGTCGGGGTACGCAGTATTTT
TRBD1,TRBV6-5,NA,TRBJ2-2,CASSYGDRGTGELFF,TGTGCCAGCAGTTATGGGGACAGAGGCACCGGGGAGCTGTTTTTT
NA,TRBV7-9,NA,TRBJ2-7,CASSPTLGPTYEQYF,TGTGCCAGCAGCCCAACCTTGGGGCCCACCTACGAGCAGTACTTC
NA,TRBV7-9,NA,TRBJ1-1,CASSQQANTEAFF,TGTGCCAGCAGCCAACAGGCGAACACTGAAGCTTTCTTT
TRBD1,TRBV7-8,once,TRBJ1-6,CASTGAYNSPLHF,TGTGCCAGTACAGGGGCTTATAATTCACCCCTCCACTTT
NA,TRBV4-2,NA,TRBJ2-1,CASSQDLGSSYNEQFF,TGTGCCAGCAGCCAAGATCTCGGGAGCTCCTACAATGAGCAGTTCTTC
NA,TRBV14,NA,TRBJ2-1,CASSPPANWVSNEQFF,TGTGCCAGCAGCCCCCCCGCGAATTGGGTCTCGAATGAGCAGTTCTTC
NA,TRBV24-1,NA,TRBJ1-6,CATSEGAGYSPLHF,TGTGCCACCAGTGAAGGAGCAGGGTACTCACCCCTCCACTTT
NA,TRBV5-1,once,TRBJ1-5,CASSSDSHQPQHF,TGCGCCAGCAGCTCGGACAGCCATCAGCCCCAGCATTTT
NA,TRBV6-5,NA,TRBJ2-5,CASSYSSGGGQETQYF,TGTGCCAGCAGTTACTCTTCAGGGGGGGGCCAAGAGACCCAGTACTTC
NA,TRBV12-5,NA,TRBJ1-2,CASGVTGTYGYTF,TGTGCTAGTGGCGTCACAGGGACCTATGGCTACACCTTC
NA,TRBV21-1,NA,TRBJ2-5,CATLAEETQYF,TGTGCCACCCTAGCGGAAGAGACCCAGTACTTC
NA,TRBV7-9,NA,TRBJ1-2,CASSLNGGNYGYTF,TGTGCCAGCAGCTTAAACGGGGGAAACTATGGCTACACCTTC
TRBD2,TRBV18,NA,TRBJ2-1,CASSPSSGDDEQFF,TGTGCCAGCTCACCATCTAGCGGGGATGATGAGCAGTTCTTC
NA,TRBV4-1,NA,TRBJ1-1,CASSLQTRGTEAFF,TGCGCCAGCAGCTTACAAACCAGAGGGACTGAAGCTTTCTTT
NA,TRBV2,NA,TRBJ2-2,CASSRLVPGELFF,TGTGCCAGCAGTCGACTAGTCCCCGGGGAGCTGTTTTTT
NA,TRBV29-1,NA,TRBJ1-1,CSVSPTGIGTEAFF,TGCAGCGTCAGCCCGACAGGTATAGGCACTGAAGCTTTCTTT
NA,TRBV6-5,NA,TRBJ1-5,CASRAPHGGNQPQHF,TGTGCCAGCAGGGCCCCCCACGGGGGCAATCAGCCCCAGCATTTT
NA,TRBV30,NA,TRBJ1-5,CAWSVGTQTNQHF,TGTGCCTGGAGTGTAGGGACCCAGACGAACCAGCATTTT
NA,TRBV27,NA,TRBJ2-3,CASRTLSWVAEDTQYF,TGTGCCAGCAGGACCCTTAGCTGGGTGGCGGAAGATACGCAGTATTTT
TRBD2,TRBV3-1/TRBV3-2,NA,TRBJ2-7,CASSQPGGGVYEQYF,TGTGCCAGCAGCCAGCCGGGGGGTGGTGTCTACGAGCAGTACTTC
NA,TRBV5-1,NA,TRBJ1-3,CGSAEGSSGNTIYF,TGCGGGAGCGCTGAGGGTAGCTCTGGAAACACCATATATTTT
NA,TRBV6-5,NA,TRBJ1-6,CASTVQGVSNSPLHF,TGTGCCAGCACTGTACAGGGTGTGTCCAATTCACCCCTCCACTTT
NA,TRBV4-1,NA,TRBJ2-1,CASSLEGRSYNEQFF,TGCGCCAGCAGCCTCGAAGGACGCTCCTACAATGAGCAGTTCTTC
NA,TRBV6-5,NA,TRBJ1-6,CASRGEGWGSPLHF,TGTGCCAGCAGAGGAGAGGGTTGGGGGTCACCCCTCCACTTT
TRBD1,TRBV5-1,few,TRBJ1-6,CASSSGGQGFNSPLHF,TGCGCCAGCAGCTCGGGGGGACAGGGGTTTAATTCACCCCTCCACTTT
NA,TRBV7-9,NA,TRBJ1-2,CASTSDSSPGYTF,TGTGCCAGCACCTCGGACAGCAGTCCGGGCTACACCTTC
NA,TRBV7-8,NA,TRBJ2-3,CASSPGPGVQTDTQYF,TGTGCCAGCAGTCCAGGGCCCGGAGTTCAAACAGATACGCAGTATTTT
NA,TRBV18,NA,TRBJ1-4,CASSGSQGEKLFF,TGTGCCAGCTCAGGGTCGCAGGGGGAAAAACTGTTTTTT
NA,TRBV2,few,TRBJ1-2,CAILDRRNGYTF,TGTGCCATCCTGGACAGAAGAAATGGCTACACCTTC
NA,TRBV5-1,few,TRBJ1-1,CASSLKPAWDLNTEAFF,TGCGCCAGCAGCTTGAAGCCCGCCTGGGACTTGAACACTGAAGCTTTCTTT
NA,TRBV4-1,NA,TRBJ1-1,CASSLRTVTPNTEAFF,TGCGCCAGCAGCCTCCGGACAGTAACCCCGAACACTGAAGCTTTCTTT
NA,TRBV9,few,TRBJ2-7,CASSVQGSAYEQYF,TGTGCCAGCAGCGTACAGGGGTCTGCCTACGAGCAGTACTTC
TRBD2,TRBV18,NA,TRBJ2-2,CASSPPNRRTSGSGTGELFF,TGTGCCAGCTCACCACCGAACCGAAGGACTAGCGGGAGTGGCACCGGGGAGCTGTTTTTT
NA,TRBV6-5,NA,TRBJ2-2,CASSYSRAGNTGELFF,TGTGCCAGCAGTTACTCGAGGGCTGGGAACACCGGGGAGCTGTTTTTT
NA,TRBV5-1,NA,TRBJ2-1,CASTLTGLYNEQFF,TGCGCCAGCACCTTGACAGGTCTCTACAATGAGCAGTTCTTC
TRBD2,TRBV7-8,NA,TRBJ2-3,CASSLLAAMTDTQYF,TGTGCCAGCAGCTTACTAGCGGCCATGACAGATACGCAGTATTTT
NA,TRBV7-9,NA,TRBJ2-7,CASSLGPGHSYEQYF,TGTGCCAGCAGCTTAGGGCCGGGACACTCCTACGAGCAGTACTTC
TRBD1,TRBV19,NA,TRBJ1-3,CASSLQGTGNTIYF,TGTGCCAGTAGTCTACAGGGGACTGGAAACACCATATATTTT
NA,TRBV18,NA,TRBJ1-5,CASSPLGDPDQPQHF,TGTGCCAGCTCACCACTAGGGGACCCCGATCAGCCTCAGCATTTT
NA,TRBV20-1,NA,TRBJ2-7,CSASVGAEQYF,TGCAGTGCTAGCGTAGGGGCCGAGCAGTACTTC
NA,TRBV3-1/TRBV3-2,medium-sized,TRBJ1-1,CASSQTATEAFF,TGTGCCAGCAGCCAGACCGCCACTGAAGCTTTCTTT
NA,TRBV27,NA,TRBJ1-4,CASSLRTETNEKLFF,TGTGCCAGCAGTTTAAGGACAGAAACTAATGAAAAACTGTTTTTT
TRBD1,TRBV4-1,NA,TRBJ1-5,CASSQPTGVGRYQPQHF,TGCGCCAGCAGCCAACCCACAGGGGTGGGTAGGTATCAGCCCCAGCATTTT
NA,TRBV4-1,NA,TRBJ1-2,CASSEGGGYTF,TGCGCCAGCAGCGAGGGTGGAGGCTACACCTTC
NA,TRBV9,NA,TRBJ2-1,CASSVELRSYNEQFF,TGTGCCAGCAGCGTCGAGCTGCGGTCCTACAATGAGCAGTTCTTC